This record concerns one T cell receptor beta chain sequence. This entry belongs to a study of blood T cell repertoires in COVID-19. Study summary: Samples taken during acute and convalescent COVID-19 were collected in the United States, Italy and Spain. Nucleic acid was either cDNA or gDNA, and it came from T cells, B-cell-depleted T cells, or PBMCs.

Authors' methods: Reference gene primers were amplified, and this amplification served to estimate nucleated cell counts. Libraries were prepared by immunoSEQ multiplex PCR; TCRdb keeps only in-frame clonotypes and omits some of them. Clonal size and the V and J genes are those of that table, whereas D and trimming came from the DNA. The sample has about 49,000 clones; roughly 82% are singletons. The specimen was peripheral blood. This TCR was recovered from a woman aged 55-69 years with acute or convalescent COVID-19.

CDR3 nucleotides: TGTGCCAGCTCACCGGGGACAGGGTCGGCTTTCTTT. Translation gives CASSPGTGSAFF. The chain combines TRBV18 with TRBJ1-1; 9 bases agree with TRBD1. The CDR3 is made up of 12 amino acids. CDR1 is KGHSH, CDR2 LQKENI, per germline. The V and J ends lost 3 bases and 11 bases, in that order; junction bases with no gene match: 4. Drawing the rest from reference TRBV18 and TRBJ1-1, the complete variable domain is NAGVMQNPRHLVRRRGQEARLRCSPMKGHSHVYWYRQLPEEGLKFMVYLQKENIIDESGMPKERFSAEFPKEGPSILRIQQVVRGDSAAYFCASSPGTGSAFFGQGTRLTVV.